The clone carrying this T cell receptor (beta chain) was counted only a few times. Its cognate antigen is unknown. These data come from a study of blood T cells in healthy people across ages. Study overall: Template switching caught about one barcoded beta molecule for each two T cells. The study, taken as a whole, reports: In the absence of known donor CMV status, changes in expanded clonotypes were possibly confounded.

A J-beta primer mix and a sample-barcoded 5' primer were used in a second PCR of about 7 to 12 cycles. One entry per CDR3 protein, called by TCRdb with MiXCR from the 5' RACE reads. Among roughly 550,000 distinct CDR3 sequences listed, around 24% were seen once. The sample, about 10 milliliters of peripheral blood, was drawn from each donor. The data also belong to a second study, concerning T cells of mothers and their children. That source reports: None of the identified T cell clones proved to be persistent microchimeric clones.

This TCR came from a boy aged 10-17 years in good health. The sample comprised blood.

CDR3 bases: TGTGCCAGCAGTGCCAGCGATAATTCACCCCTCCACTTT. Translating gives CASSASDNSPLHF. The V gene is TRBV6-4, the J gene TRBJ1-6; D gene unclear. V shed 4 bases and J shed 5 bases, with 6 bases lying between them. The CDR3 sequence is 13 residues long. CDR1 is MRHNA, CDR2 SNTAGT, per germline.